A selection of T cell receptor beta chains follows, all from one sample in a study of T-cell memory formation after mild COVID-19. TCRdb used MiXCR to reprocess the 5' RACE reads, holding one entry per CDR3 protein. The sample records 550,000 to 600,000 distinct CDR3 sequences, 17% being singletons. Sequencing was done on a sample of PBMCs or a T cell subset sorted from them (not recorded which). These receptor sequences come from an adult woman who had mild COVID-19 (a few samples of this study predate the infection). Cell type and time point are not known. Each CDR3 is given with its conserved first and last residue. A D gene is named only where the DNA matches it firmly. Clone size is given for some rows only: seen once, a few or many times, or a class if the clone is expanded.

v_call	j_call	clone_size	d_call	cdr3_nt	cdr3_aa
TRBV5-5	TRBJ1-5	-	-	TGTGCCAGCAGCTCAGATGGGTTGACAGGACTCAGTGGGCCCCAGCATTTT	CASSSDGLTGLSGPQHF
TRBV7-3	TRBJ1-1	few	-	TGTGCCAGCAGCTTTACCGTATGGGATGAAATGAACACTGAAGCTTTCTTT	CASSFTVWDEMNTEAFF
TRBV18	TRBJ2-1	-	-	TGTGCCAGCTCCCCGGGCGACTCGGCCCCGTCGGGCAATGAGCAGTTCTTC	CASSPGDSAPSGNEQFF
TRBV20-1	TRBJ2-3	-	TRBD2	TGCAGTGCTAGAGATCAGAGAGGAGCGGGAGGGCCAGATACGCAGTATTTT	CSARDQRGAGGPDTQYF
TRBV5-1	TRBJ2-1	many	-	TGCGCCAGCAGTATGGGGGAGACCTACAATGAGCAGTTCTTC	CASSMGETYNEQFF
TRBV15	TRBJ2-7	-	-	TGTGCCACCAGCAGAGAAGAGACAGTCTACGAGCAGTACTTC	CATSREETVYEQYF
TRBV12-3/TRBV12-4	TRBJ1-1	-	-	TGTGCCAGCAGTTTAGGTAAAGGTGAAGCTTTCTTT	CASSLGKGEAFF
TRBV4-1	TRBJ2-5	few	-	TGCGCCAGCAGCCAAGATGAACGGCCGGTGGAGACCCAGTACTTC	CASSQDERPVETQYF
TRBV7-9	TRBJ2-7	-	TRBD1	TGTGCCAGCAGCTTTACCACCAAGACAGGGGGGCAGTACTTC	CASSFTTKTGGQYF
TRBV12-3/TRBV12-4	TRBJ2-5	few	TRBD1	TGTGCCAGCAGTCCCGGGACAGGGAGCGAGACCCAGTACTTC	CASSPGTGSETQYF
TRBV4-1	TRBJ1-1	few	-	TGCGCCAGCAGCCATGGACGGGGAGCAATGAACACTGAAGCTTTCTTT	CASSHGRGAMNTEAFF
TRBV3-1	TRBJ2-7	few	-	TGTGCCAGCAGCCAAGATCGGAGGTCCGAGCAGTACTTC	CASSQDRRSEQYF
TRBV24-1	TRBJ2-1	few	TRBD2	TGTGCCACCAGTGATTTAGGACTAGCTGTCAATGAGCAGTTCTTC	CATSDLGLAVNEQFF
TRBV6-1	TRBJ2-1	-	-	TGTGCCAGCAGTTCTCAGGGCGGTGGGCCCGCTCCCTACAATGAGCAGTTCTTC	CASSSQGGGPAPYNEQFF
TRBV10-3	TRBJ2-7	many	-	TGTGCCATCAGTGAGTCGGCTAGCGAGCAGTACTTC	CAISESASEQYF
TRBV18	TRBJ1-6	few	-	TGTGCCAGCTCACCGTACGGGGGCGGCGAGTCACCCCTCCACTTT	CASSPYGGGESPLHF
TRBV30	TRBJ1-5	-	-	TGTGCCTGGAGTGTGTCGTCACAGGCCCTCGGTAATCAGCCCCAGCATTTT	CAWSVSSQALGNQPQHF
TRBV5-1	TRBJ2-1	many	TRBD1	TGCGCCAGCAGCTCGGGGACAGGGGAGTACAATGAGCAGTTCTTC	CASSSGTGEYNEQFF
TRBV7-9	TRBJ1-6	-	TRBD1	TGTGCCAGCAGCCAATCTGGCAGGGGGCTGATAAAAAATTCACCCCTCCACTTT	CASSQSGRGLIKNSPLHF
TRBV12-3/TRBV12-4	TRBJ2-6	-	-	TGTGCCAGCAGTCAACAGACCTCTGGGGCCAACGTCCTGACTTTC	CASSQQTSGANVLTF
TRBV4-3	TRBJ2-3	-	-	TGCGCCAGCAGGAATACATGGAGGGCCACAGATACGCAGTATTTT	CASRNTWRATDTQYF
TRBV20-1	TRBJ2-1	many	TRBD2	TGCAGTGCTAGTAGCGGGAGAGGTCGCGGTGATGAGCAGTTCTTC	CSASSGRGRGDEQFF